A single sample is the source of the 26 T cell receptor beta chains below, sequenced in a study of blood T cell repertoires in COVID-19. Assay used: immunoSEQ multiplex PCR; TCRdb lists only in-frame clones, some missing. In the table there are about 400,000 clones, 75% to 90% of which are singletons. The source material was peripheral blood. Every receptor here comes from a woman aged 25 to 39 with active or convalescent COVID-19.

The chain carries TRBV19 and TRBJ1-3; D gene unclear. The CDR3 covers 13 residues. Deletions cut 5 bases from V and 0 bases from J, with 5 bases between. The V gene's germline CDR1 is LNHDA and CDR2 SQIVND (reference sequence). CDR3 sequence reads: CASSVRSGNTIYF. Written as DNA, the CDR3 is TGTGCCAGTAGTGTCCGCTCTGGAAACACCATATATTTT.

The chain employs TRBV7-8 and TRBJ2-5; weak D call: TRBD2 (5 bases). Trimming removed 0 bases from V and 1 base from J, with 6 bases in between. Germline values: CDR1 SGHVS, CDR2 FQNEAQ. The CDR3 has 14 amino acids. The CDR3 region is CASSLAGVQETQYF. For the CDR3, the DNA is TGTGCCAGCAGCTTAGCCGGGGTCCAAGAGACCCAGTACTTC. Together with reference TRBV7-8 and TRBJ2-5, the CDR3 gives the full variable domain: GAGVSQSPRYKVAKRGQDVALRCDPISGHVSLFWYQQALGQGPEFLTYFQNEAQLDKSGLPSDRFFAERPEGSVSTLKIQRTQQEDSAVYLCASSLAGVQETQYFGPGTRLLVL.

J is TRBJ1-4 and V is TRBV19, with a weak D call TRBD1 (5 bases). Germline values: CDR1 LNHDA, CDR2 SQIVND (reference sequence). The V end lost 4 bases, the J end lost 4 bases, and 10 bases lay between the germline ends. The CDR3 has 14 residues. The CDR3 region has the DNA TGTGCCAGTAGTACCCGGACAAATAATGAAAAACTGTTTTTT. It codes for CASSTRTNNEKLFF.

CDR3 sequence reads: CASSARDRGLPEAFF. DNA of the CDR3: TGTGCCAGCAGTGCCCGGGACAGGGGGCTACCTGAAGCTTTCTTT. This chain connects TRBV2 to TRBJ1-1, with 12 bases that match TRBD1. Germline V gene data show CDR1 as SNHLY and CDR2 as FYNNEI. The CDR3 covers 15 residues. V shed 4 bases, J shed 6 bases, and the junction held 6 bases outside the gene matches.

The rearrangement joins TRBV27 to TRBJ2-7, with TRBD2 identical over 14 bases. Germline CDR1 is MNHEY and CDR2 is SMNVEV (reference sequence). CDR3 length: 14 residues. The V segment lost 4 bases and the J segment 13 bases; nucleotides outside the gene matches: 9. CDR3 sequence: CASSSRLAGGVQYF. The CDR3 nucleotides are TGTGCCAGCAGTTCCCGACTAGCGGGAGGGGTCCAATACTTC.

Only one count was recorded for this clone. V and J are TRBV7-9 and TRBJ2-6; D not resolved. This CDR3 is built from 19 residues. V lost 5 bases to trimming and J lost 2 bases, with 22 bases between them. Germline CDR1 and CDR2: SEHNR and FQNEAQ (reference sequence). Here the CDR3 reads CASSLSHDGVWAGANVLTF. The CDR3 DNA follows: TGTGCCAGCAGCCTCTCCCATGATGGAGTTTGGGCTGGGGCCAACGTCCTGACTTTC.

The rearrangement uses TRBV4-1 and TRBJ2-4; maybe TRBD2 (6 bases). The germline V and J ends were trimmed by 0 bases and 8 bases, with 14 bases remaining between them. Germline CDR1 MGHRA, CDR2 YSYEKL. The CDR3 contains 15 residues. The CDR3 here is CASSQDDPGGYIQYF. The DNA for the CDR3 is TGCGCCAGCAGCCAAGACGACCCCGGGGGATACATTCAGTACTTC.

The chain has TRBV4-2 and TRBJ2-7, with 10 bases matching TRBD2. The CDR3 totals 16 residues. The V segment lost 2 bases and the J segment 4 bases; nucleotides outside the gene matches: 8. Germline V gives CDR1 LGHNA, CDR2 YNFKEQ. CDR3 region: CASSQPTSGAFYEQYF. CDR3 coding DNA: TGTGCCAGCAGCCAACCCACTAGCGGGGCTTTTTACGAGCAGTACTTC.

This chain connects TRBV2 to TRBJ2-7; no firm D call. V lost 3 bases and J lost 2, with 14 bases in between. The CDR3 runs to 15 residues. The germline V gene encodes CDR1 SNHLY and CDR2 FYNNEI. The CDR3 is CASSDSPTPPYEQYF. The CDR3 nucleotides read TGTGCCAGCAGTGACAGTCCAACCCCCCCCTACGAGCAGTACTTC. Full variable domain (outside the CDR3, taken from reference TRBV2 and TRBJ2-7): EPEVTQTPSHQVTQMGQEVILRCVPISNHLYFYWYRQILGQKVEFLVSFYNNEISEKSEIFDDQFSVERPDGSNFTLKIRSTKLEDSAMYFCASSDSPTPPYEQYFGPGTRLTVT.

The chain combines TRBV13 with TRBJ2-1; 12 positions agree with TRBD2. V trimming: 3 bases; J trimming: 7 bases; junction bases outside the gene matches: 4. The CDR3 contains 15 residues. The germline CDR1 and CDR2 sequences are PRHDT and FYEKMQ (reference sequence). The CDR3 sequence: CASSLGLAGKNEQFF. The CDR3 region has the DNA TGTGCCAGCAGCTTGGGACTAGCGGGCAAGAATGAGCAGTTCTTC.

This chain links TRBV2 with TRBJ1-2; D gene unclear. The germline V and J ends were trimmed by 5 bases and 3 bases, with 7 bases remaining between them. Germline V gives CDR1 SNHLY, CDR2 FYNNEI. The CDR3 runs to 12 residues. CDR3 DNA: TGTGCCAGCAGTTCTACGGACTATGGCTACACCTTC. Translating gives CASSSTDYGYTF.

V is TRBV7-9 and J is TRBJ2-1, with D possibly TRBD2 on 5 matching bases. Germline V gives CDR1 SEHNR, CDR2 FQNEAQ (reference sequence). V lost 7 bases, J lost 2 bases, and 15 bases lay in between. The CDR3 is 15 amino acids. CDR3 DNA sequence: TGTGCCAGCAACCTCATGAACGGGGCCTACAATGAGCAGTTCTTC. It encodes CASNLMNGAYNEQFF.

The V call is TRBV15, the J call TRBJ1-3; TRBD1 might be the D (5 bases). V gave up 9 bases and J gave up 2 bases, with 14 bases separating them. This CDR3 has 14 residues. From germline, CDR1 is LNHNV and CDR2 YYDKDF (reference sequence). DNA for the CDR3: TGTGCCACTAAGGGGTCCCCAACTGGAAACACCATATATTTT. Protein: CATKGSPTGNTIYF.

This sequence joins TRBV10-1 and TRBJ2-7; perhaps TRBD2 as D (6 bases). Looked up from germline, CDR1 is WNHNN and CDR2 is SYGVQD (reference sequence). The CDR3 covers 13 residues. V lost 9 bases and J lost 1, with 13 bases in between. DNA of the CDR3: TGCGCCAGTGGCGGGACTGATTCCTACGAGCAGTACTTC. The encoded protein is CASGGTDSYEQYF.

This rearrangement joins TRBV11-3 to TRBJ2-1; TRBD2 agrees at 9 bases. CDR1 and CDR2 from the germline V gene are SGHNT and YENEEA. Losses at the gene ends were 0 bases for V and 1 base for J; bases not matched to a gene: 4. This CDR3 contains 17 residues. The CDR3 DNA sequence: TGTGCCAGCAGCTTAGATCCAAGCGGGGGGTCCTACAATGAGCAGTTCTTC. Protein sequence: CASSLDPSGGSYNEQFF.

The CDR3 DNA is TGTGCCAGCAGTGAATTTGGCAGTCAGTTCTCTGGGGCCAACGTCCTGACTTTC. The encoded protein is CASSEFGSQFSGANVLTF. The chain is built from TRBV6-1 and TRBJ2-6, with D hard to call. The germline V and J ends were trimmed by 2 bases and 0 bases, with 14 bases remaining between them. Germline values: CDR1 MNHNS, CDR2 SASEGT. CDR3 length equals 18 residues.

The V and J genes are TRBV10-2 and TRBJ2-7; 10 nucleotides line up with TRBD2. There are 13 residues in the CDR3. Trimming took 5 bases from V and 4 from J; bases not matched to a gene: 2. Per germline, CDR1 WSHSY and CDR2 SAAADI. This chain's CDR3 is CASSLTSGYEQYF. CDR3 DNA: TGCGCCAGCAGTCTGACTAGCGGGTACGAGCAGTACTTC.

The rearrangement uses TRBV6-5 and TRBJ1-6; 8 bases line up with TRBD1. Germline CDR1 MNHEY, CDR2 SVGAGI. The CDR3 is 14 amino acids. The J segment lost 7 bases and the V segment lost 4 bases, leaving 3 bases of the junction unmatched. The CDR3 sequence is CASSWGQDNSPLHF. CDR3 DNA sequence: TGTGCCAGCAGTTGGGGACAGGACAATTCACCCCTCCACTTT.

The chain uses TRBV7-9 and TRBJ1-4; the D gene is possibly TRBD1 (5 bases). The V gene lost 5 bases and the J gene lost 5 bases, with 15 bases spanning the gap. CDR3 size: 15 residues. Germline values: CDR1 SEHNR, CDR2 FQNEAQ (reference sequence). This chain's CDR3 is CASSQEGRGNEKLFF. The CDR3 DNA reads TGTGCCAGCAGCCAGGAGGGACGGGGGAATGAAAAACTGTTTTTT.

This sequence joins TRBV27 and TRBJ1-6, with 11 bases aligning to TRBD1. Per the germline V gene, CDR1 is MNHEY and CDR2 is SMNVEV (reference sequence). The J segment lost 8 bases and the V segment lost 4 bases, leaving 7 bases of the junction unmatched. The CDR3 contains 16 residues. Here the CDR3 reads CASSYGTGGYDSPLHF. In nucleotides, the CDR3 is TGTGCCAGCAGTTACGGGACAGGGGGTTACGATTCACCCCTCCACTTT.

CDR3 sequence: CASSPDLKGDVFF. The CDR3 nucleotides are TGTGCCAGCAGCCCGGATTTAAAGGGGGATGTGTTCTTC. The chain recombines TRBV3-1 (or the pseudogene TRBV3-2) with TRBJ2-1, with a tentative D call TRBD1 (6 bases). Germline assignment: CDR1 LGHDT and CDR2 YNNKEL (reference sequence). V shed 4 bases and J shed 15 bases, with 19 bases lying between them. The CDR3 is 13 amino acids.

About this clone itself: Other DNA sequences in the same sample also yield this CDR3. The chain is built from TRBV6-1 and TRBJ2-1; 11 positions agree with TRBD2. The CDR3 is 16 residues long. J was trimmed by 0 bases and V by 4 bases; bases with no gene match: 2. The germline V gene encodes CDR1 MNHNS and CDR2 SASEGT. The CDR3 nucleotides read TGTGCCAGCAGTGCTAGCGGGAGGAGCTCCTACAATGAGCAGTTCTTC. Translation: CASSASGRSSYNEQFF.

The rearrangement uses TRBV18 and TRBJ2-7; D unclear. CDR1 and CDR2 from the germline V gene are KGHSH and LQKENI. V was pared by 1 base and J by 5 bases, with 9 bases between. CDR3 length: 13 residues. The CDR3 DNA sequence: TGTGCCAGCTCACCACGGCCAGGCAACGAGCAGTACTTC. Translating gives CASSPRPGNEQYF.

The genes are TRBV25-1 and TRBJ1-6, with D possibly matching TRBD1 (5 bases). The CDR3 has 16 amino acids. Germline V lookup: CDR1 MGHDK, CDR2 SYGVNS. The V gene lost 5 bases and the J gene lost 7 bases, with 18 bases spanning the gap. DNA for the CDR3: TGTGCCAGCAGTAACTACTACCCCAGACAGAATTCACCCCTCCACTTT. Residues: CASSNYYPRQNSPLHF. The full variable domain, its missing parts supplied by reference TRBV25-1 and TRBJ1-6, is EADIYQTPRYLVIGTGKKITLECSQTMGHDKMYWYQQDPGMELHLIHYSYGVNSTEKGDLSSESTVSRIRTEHFPLTLESARPSHTSQYLCASSNYYPRQNSPLHFGNGTRLTVT.

The J gene is TRBJ1-6, the V gene TRBV3-1 (or the pseudogene TRBV3-2), with D tentatively TRBD1 (5 bases). Germline CDR1 reads LGHDT; CDR2 reads YNNKEL (reference sequence). The ends were cut back, 7 bases at V and 5 bases at J, with 12 bases in the middle. This CDR3 has 14 residues. The CDR3 spells CASTLTENNSPLHF. CDR3 bases: TGTGCCAGCACCCTGACAGAAAATAATTCACCCCTCCACTTT.

This chain uses TRBV27 with TRBJ2-3, with 9 bases fitting TRBD2. Germline values: CDR1 MNHEY, CDR2 SMNVEV (reference sequence). V was clipped by 8 bases and J by 4 bases; unmatched bases: 16. The length of the CDR3 is 17 residues. The CDR3 coding sequence is TGTGCCAGCTCACCGGGGGGGATAGCGGGAGCCCCAGATACGCAGTATTTT. It translates to CASSPGGIAGAPDTQYF.